This T cell receptor (beta chain) derives from a study of Ad26.COV2.S vaccination and SARS-CoV-2 variants. Data came from immunoSEQ multiplex PCR; TCRdb stores just in-frame clones and leaves some out. The data show hundreds of thousands of clones, with 80% to 90% seen just once and over 1.3% held by the top ten. Noted treatment: over 15 received Ad26.COV2.S at low or high dose, single or two shots; 5 received placebo; per-sample allocation not given. The study sampled participants on day 63 after the first vaccine or placebo injection. Trimming took 6 bases from V and 3 from J; bases not matched to a gene: 4. The CDR3 sequence is 13 residues long. Germline V CDR1 and CDR2: LGHDT, YNNKEL (reference sequence).

This clonotype originated in a person aged 18-60 years who received the Ad26.COV2.S COVID-19 vaccine or a placebo. The J gene is TRBJ2-7, the V gene TRBV3-1 (or the pseudogene TRBV3-2); 8 nucleotides agree with TRBD2. The starting material was peripheral blood, obtained in a trial of Ad26.COV2.S vaccine versus placebo. The CDR3 coding sequence is TGTGCCAGCAGTGATAGCGGGGACTACGAGCAGTACTTC. Translation: CASSDSGDYEQYF.